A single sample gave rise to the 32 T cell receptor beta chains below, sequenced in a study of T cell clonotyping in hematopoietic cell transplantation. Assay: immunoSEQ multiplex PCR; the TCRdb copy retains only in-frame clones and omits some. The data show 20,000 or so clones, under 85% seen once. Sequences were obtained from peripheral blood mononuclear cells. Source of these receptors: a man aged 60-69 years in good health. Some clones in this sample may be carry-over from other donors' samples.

For the CDR3, the DNA is TGTGCCAGCAGTGAAGAGGTATTGGGGGAAAAACTGTTTTTT. Translated, it gives CASSEEVLGEKLFF. This chain joins TRBV2 and TRBJ1-4; D unresolved. The V and J ends lost 1 base and 8 bases respectively, with 11 bases between them. This CDR3 region has 14 residues. Germline CDR1 is SNHLY and CDR2 is FYNNEI.

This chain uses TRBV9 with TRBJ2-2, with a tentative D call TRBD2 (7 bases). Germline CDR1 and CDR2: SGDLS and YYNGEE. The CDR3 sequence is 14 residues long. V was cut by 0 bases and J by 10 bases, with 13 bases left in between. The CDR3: CASSVEGGPKELFF. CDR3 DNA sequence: TGTGCCAGCAGCGTAGAGGGGGGGCCGAAGGAGCTGTTTTTT.

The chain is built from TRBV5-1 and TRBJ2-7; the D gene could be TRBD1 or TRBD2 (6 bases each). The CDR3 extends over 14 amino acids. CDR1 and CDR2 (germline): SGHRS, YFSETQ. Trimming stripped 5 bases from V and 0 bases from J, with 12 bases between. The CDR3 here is CASREGQTSYEQYF. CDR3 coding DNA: TGCGCCAGCAGGGAGGGACAAACCTCCTACGAGCAGTACTTC.

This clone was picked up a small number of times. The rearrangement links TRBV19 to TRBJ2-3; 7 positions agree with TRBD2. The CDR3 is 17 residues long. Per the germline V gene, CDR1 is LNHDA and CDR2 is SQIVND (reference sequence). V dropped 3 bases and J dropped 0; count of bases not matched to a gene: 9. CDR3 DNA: TGTGCCAGTAGTATCCGTATTAGCGGGTATAGCACAGATACGCAGTATTTT. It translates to CASSIRISGYSTDTQYF.

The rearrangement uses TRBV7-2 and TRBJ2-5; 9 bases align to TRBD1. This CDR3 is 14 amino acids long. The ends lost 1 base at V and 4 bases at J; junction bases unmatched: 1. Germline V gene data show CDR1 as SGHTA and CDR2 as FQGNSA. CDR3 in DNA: TGTGCCAGCAGCTTAGGGGGACAGGGAGAGACCCAGTACTTC. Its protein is CASSLGGQGETQYF.

For the CDR3, the DNA is TGTGCCAGCAGCTTTAGGGTGAGCACCGGGGAGCTGTTTTTT. As protein: CASSFRVSTGELFF. The chain uses TRBV5-6 and TRBJ2-2; D remains ambiguous. The CDR3 spans 14 residues. V lost 2 bases and J lost 4, with 9 bases in between. The V gene's germline CDR1 is SGHDT and CDR2 YYEEEE.

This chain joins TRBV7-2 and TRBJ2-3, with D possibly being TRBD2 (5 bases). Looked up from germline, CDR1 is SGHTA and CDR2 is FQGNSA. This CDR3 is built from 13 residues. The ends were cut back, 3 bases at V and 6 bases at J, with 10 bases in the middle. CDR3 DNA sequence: TGTGCCAGCAGCTTGGGAGCATGGGATACGCAGTATTTT. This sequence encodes CASSLGAWDTQYF.

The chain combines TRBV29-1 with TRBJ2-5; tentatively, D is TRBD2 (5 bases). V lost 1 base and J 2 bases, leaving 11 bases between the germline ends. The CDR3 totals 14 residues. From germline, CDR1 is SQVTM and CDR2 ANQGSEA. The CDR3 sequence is CSVEGPPGQETQYF. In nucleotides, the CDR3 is TGCAGCGTTGAAGGGCCTCCGGGGCAAGAGACCCAGTACTTC.

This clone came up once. The CDR3 is CASSHDAGQSASGYTF. As DNA, the CDR3 is TGCGCCAGCAGTCATGACGCTGGGCAAAGTGCTAGTGGCTACACCTTC. This chain joins TRBV23-1 and TRBJ1-2; D not resolved. TRBV23-1 is identified as an open reading frame with a role that is uncertain. V was shortened by 3 bases and J by 7 bases, with 21 bases between the two germline ends. The CDR3 is 16 residues long.

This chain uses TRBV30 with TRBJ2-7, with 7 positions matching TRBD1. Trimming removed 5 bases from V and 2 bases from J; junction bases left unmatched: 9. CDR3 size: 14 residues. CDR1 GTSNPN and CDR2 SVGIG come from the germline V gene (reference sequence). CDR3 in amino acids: CAWGTGTVTYEQYF. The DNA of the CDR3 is TGTGCCTGGGGTACCGGGACAGTAACCTACGAGCAGTACTTC.

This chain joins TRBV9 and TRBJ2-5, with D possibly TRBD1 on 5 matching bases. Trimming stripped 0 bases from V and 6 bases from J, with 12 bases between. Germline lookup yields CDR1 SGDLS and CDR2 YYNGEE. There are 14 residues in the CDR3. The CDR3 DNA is TGTGCCAGCAGCGTAGGGGGCCAACTGCAGACCCAGTACTTC. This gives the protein CASSVGGQLQTQYF.

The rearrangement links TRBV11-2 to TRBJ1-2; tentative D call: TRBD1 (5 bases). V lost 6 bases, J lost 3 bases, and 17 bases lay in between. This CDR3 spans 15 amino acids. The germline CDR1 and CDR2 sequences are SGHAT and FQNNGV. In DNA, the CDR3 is TGTGCCAGCAGGGATCCCGGGGAGGGACACTATGGCTACACCTTC. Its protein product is CASRDPGEGHYGYTF. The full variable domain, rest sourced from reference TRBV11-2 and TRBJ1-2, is EAGVAQSPRYKIIEKRQSVAFWCNPISGHATLYWYQQILGQGPKLLIQFQNNGVVDDSQLPKDRFSAERLKGVDSTLKIQPAKLEDSAVYLCASRDPGEGHYGYTFGSGTRLTVV.

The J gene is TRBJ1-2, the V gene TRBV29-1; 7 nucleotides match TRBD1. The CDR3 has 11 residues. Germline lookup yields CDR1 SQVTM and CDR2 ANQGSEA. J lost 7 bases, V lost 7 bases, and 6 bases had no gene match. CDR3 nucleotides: TGCAGCGGACAGGGTTTCGGTGGCTACACCTTC. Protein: CSGQGFGGYTF.

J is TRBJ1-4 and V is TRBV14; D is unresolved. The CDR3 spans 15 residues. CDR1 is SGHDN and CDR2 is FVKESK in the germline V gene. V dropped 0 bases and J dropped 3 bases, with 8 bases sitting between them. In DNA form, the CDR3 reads TGTGCCAGCAGCCAAGATCGACGGTCTAATGAAAAACTGTTTTTT. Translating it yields CASSQDRRSNEKLFF.

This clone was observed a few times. CDR3 in amino acids: CATSSGQGSAGYTF. CDR3 bases: TGTGCCACCAGCTCGGGACAGGGATCCGCTGGCTACACCTTC. The rearrangement joins TRBV15 to TRBJ1-2; 9 bases align to TRBD1. Germline assignment: CDR1 LNHNV and CDR2 YYDKDF (reference sequence). The CDR3 runs 14 residues. With V trimmed by 5 bases and J by 7 bases, 8 bases remained unmatched.

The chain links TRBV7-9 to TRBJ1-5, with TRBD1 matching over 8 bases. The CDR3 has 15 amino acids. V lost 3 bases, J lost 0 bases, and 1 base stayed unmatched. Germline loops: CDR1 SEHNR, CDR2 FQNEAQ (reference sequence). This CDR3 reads CASSFGQGSNQPQHF. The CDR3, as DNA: TGTGCCAGCAGCTTTGGACAGGGTAGCAATCAGCCCCAGCATTTT. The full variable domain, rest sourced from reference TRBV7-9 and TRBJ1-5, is DTGVSQNPRHKITKRGQNVTFRCDPISEHNRLYWYRQTLGQGPEFLTYFQNEAQLEKSRLLSDRFSAERPKGSFSTLEIQRTEQGDSAMYLCASSFGQGSNQPQHFGDGTRLSIL.

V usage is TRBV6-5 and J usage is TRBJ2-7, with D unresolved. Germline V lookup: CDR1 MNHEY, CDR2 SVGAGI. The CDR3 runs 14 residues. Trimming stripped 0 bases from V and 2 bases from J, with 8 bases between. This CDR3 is CASSYSVSPYEQYF. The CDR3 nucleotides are TGTGCCAGCAGTTACTCAGTCAGTCCCTACGAGCAGTACTTC.

CDR3 coding DNA: TGTGCCAGCAGCCGATTGATGGATACGCAGTATTTT. The encoded protein is CASSRLMDTQYF. The chain is built from TRBV7-2 and TRBJ2-3; no clear D. Trimming removed 5 bases from V and 6 bases from J, with 9 bases in between. The CDR3 contains 12 residues. Germline V gives CDR1 SGHTA, CDR2 FQGNSA.

The CDR3 DNA follows: TGTGCCAGCAGTCGGACGGCGGGGGGCGAGGGAATTCAGCCCCAGCATTTT. Translation: CASSRTAGGEGIQPQHF. The chain carries TRBV4-2 and TRBJ1-5; perhaps TRBD1 as D (6 bases). CDR1 is LGHNA and CDR2 is YNFKEQ in the germline V gene. Trimming left V 6 bases short and J 6 bases short, with 24 bases between. This CDR3 region has 17 residues.

CDR3 amino acids: CASSLKGVPYGYTF. In DNA, the CDR3 is TGTGCCAGCAGCTTGAAGGGGGTTCCATATGGCTACACCTTC. This chain uses TRBV5-6 with TRBJ1-2, with TRBD1 as a possible D gene (6 bases). CDR3 length equals 14 residues. Per the germline V gene, CDR1 is SGHDT and CDR2 is YYEEEE. V was shortened by 1 base and J by 5 bases, with 12 bases between the two germline ends.

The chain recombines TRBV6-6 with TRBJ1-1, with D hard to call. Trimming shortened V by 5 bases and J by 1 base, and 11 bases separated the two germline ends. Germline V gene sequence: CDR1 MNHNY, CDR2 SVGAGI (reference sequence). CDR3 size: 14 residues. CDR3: CASSQTNGNTEAFF. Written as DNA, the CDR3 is TGTGCCAGCAGTCAAACTAACGGGAACACTGAAGCTTTCTTT.

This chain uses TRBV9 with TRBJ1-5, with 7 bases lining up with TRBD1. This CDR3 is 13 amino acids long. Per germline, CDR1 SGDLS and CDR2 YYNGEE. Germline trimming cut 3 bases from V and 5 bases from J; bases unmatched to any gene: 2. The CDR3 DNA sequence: TGTGCCAGCAGCGGACAGGGAGATCAGCCCCAGCATTTT. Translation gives CASSGQGDQPQHF.

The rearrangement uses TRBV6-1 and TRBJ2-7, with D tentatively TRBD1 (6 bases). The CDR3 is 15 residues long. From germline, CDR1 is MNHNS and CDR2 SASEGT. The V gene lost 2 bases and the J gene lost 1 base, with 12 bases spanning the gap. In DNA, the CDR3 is TGTGCCAGCAGTGAACCGGGGCAGGGGTCCTACGAGCAGTACTTC. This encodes CASSEPGQGSYEQYF.

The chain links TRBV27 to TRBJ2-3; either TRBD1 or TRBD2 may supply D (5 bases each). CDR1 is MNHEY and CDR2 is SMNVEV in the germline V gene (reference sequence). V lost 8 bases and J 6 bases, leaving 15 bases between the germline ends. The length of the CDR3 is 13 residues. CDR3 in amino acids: CASAPRWGDTQYF. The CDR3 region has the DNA TGTGCCAGCGCCCCCCGATGGGGGGATACGCAGTATTTT.

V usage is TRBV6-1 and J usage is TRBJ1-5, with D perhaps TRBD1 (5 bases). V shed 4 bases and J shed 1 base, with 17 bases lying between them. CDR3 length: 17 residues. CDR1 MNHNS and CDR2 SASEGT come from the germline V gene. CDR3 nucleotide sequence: TGTGCCAGCAGTGGGTCACCGGGACCTTTGAGCAATCAGCCCCAGCATTTT. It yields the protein CASSGSPGPLSNQPQHF.

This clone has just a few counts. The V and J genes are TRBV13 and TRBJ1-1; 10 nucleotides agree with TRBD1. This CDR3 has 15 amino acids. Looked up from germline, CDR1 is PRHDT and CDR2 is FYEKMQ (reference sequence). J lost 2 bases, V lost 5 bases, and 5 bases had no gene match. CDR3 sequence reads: CASSPRDRGNTEAFF. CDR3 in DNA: TGTGCCAGCAGCCCCCGGGACAGGGGAAACACTGAAGCTTTCTTT.

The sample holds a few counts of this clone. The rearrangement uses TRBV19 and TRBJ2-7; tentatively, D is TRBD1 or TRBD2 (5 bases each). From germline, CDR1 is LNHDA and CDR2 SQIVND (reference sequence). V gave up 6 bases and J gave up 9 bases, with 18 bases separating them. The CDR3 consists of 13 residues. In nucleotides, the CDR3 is TGTGCCAGTAGACGGGACGTAGGGGACGGGCAGTACTTC. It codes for CASRRDVGDGQYF.

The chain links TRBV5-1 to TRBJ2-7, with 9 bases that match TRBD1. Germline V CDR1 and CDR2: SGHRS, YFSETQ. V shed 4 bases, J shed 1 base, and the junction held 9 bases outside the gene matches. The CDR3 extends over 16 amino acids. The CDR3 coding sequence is TGCGCCAGCAGCCCGAAACAGGGGGCAACTTCCTACGAGCAGTACTTC. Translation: CASSPKQGATSYEQYF.

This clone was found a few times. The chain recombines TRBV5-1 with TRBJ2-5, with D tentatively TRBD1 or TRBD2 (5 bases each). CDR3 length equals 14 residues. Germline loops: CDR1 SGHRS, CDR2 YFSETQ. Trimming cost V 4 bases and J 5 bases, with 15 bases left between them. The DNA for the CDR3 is TGCGCCAGCAGCATGGACTTAGGGGTGGAGACCCAGTACTTC. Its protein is CASSMDLGVETQYF.

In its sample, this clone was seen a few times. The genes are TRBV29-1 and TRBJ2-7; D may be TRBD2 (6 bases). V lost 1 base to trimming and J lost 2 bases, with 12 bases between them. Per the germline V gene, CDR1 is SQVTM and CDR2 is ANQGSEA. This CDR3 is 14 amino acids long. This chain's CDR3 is CSVEVADGTYEQYF. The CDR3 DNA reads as TGCAGCGTTGAAGTAGCGGACGGAACCTACGAGCAGTACTTC.

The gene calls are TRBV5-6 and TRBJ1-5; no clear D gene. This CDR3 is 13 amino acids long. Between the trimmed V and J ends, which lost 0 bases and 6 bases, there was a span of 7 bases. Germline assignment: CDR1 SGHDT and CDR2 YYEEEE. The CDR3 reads CASSLDRGQPQHF. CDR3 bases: TGTGCCAGCAGCTTGGACCGGGGTCAGCCCCAGCATTTT.

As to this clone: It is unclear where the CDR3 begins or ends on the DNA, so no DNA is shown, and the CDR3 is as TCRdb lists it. This CDR3 is CSARWGQGSF. This rearrangement joins TRBV20-1 to TRBJ1-2; the table names TRBD1, a call not compared with the DNA. With termini counted, the CDR3 has 10 amino acids. Germline CDR1 and CDR2: DFQATT and SNEGSKA (reference sequence).